The rows below give T cell receptor beta chains drawn from one sample of a study of CD8 T cells in Susac syndrome. TCRdb re-derived calls from the immunoSEQ multiplex PCR reads in MiXCR, one entry per CDR3 protein. The sample has 180,000 or so distinct CDR3 sequences, around 94% seen once. The sequenced material came from CD4+ T cells from PBMCs. The receptors originated from a human donor in good health. CDR3s include the opening cysteine and the closing phenylalanine or tryptophan. Fields, in order: D gene, V gene, clone size, J gene, CDR3 DNA, CDR3 protein. The D gene is left open where the match is weak. For some rows the clone size is stated as once, few or many, or as a class when expanded; others skip it.

>TRBD2|TRBV27|NA|TRBJ2-5
TGTGCCAGCAGTCCTGGGACTAGCAAAGAGACCCAGTACTTC
CASSPGTSKETQYF
>NA|TRBV13|NA|TRBJ1-1
TGTGCCAGCAGCCGACCACGACCTGTTATGAACACTGAAGCTTTCTTT
CASSRPRPVMNTEAFF
>NA|TRBV15|once|TRBJ1-2
TGTGCCACCAGCGGGGGGGGAAACTATGGCTACACCTTC
CATSGGGNYGYTF
>TRBD1|TRBV5-1|NA|TRBJ1-2
TGCGCCAGCAGCTCCGCCGGGACAGGGGGTAACTATGGCTACACCTTC
CASSSAGTGGNYGYTF
>TRBD1|TRBV6-5|NA|TRBJ2-3
TGTGCCAGCAGTTACCAGGGACAGGGCGCTACGCAGTATTTT
CASSYQGQGATQYF
>TRBD2|TRBV11-2|NA|TRBJ2-1
TGTGCTACGGTTGAGCGGGGGTATGAGCAGTTCTTC
CATVERGYEQFF
>TRBD1|TRBV20-1|NA|TRBJ1-5
TGCAGTGCGACGGGGACAGCTCAGCCCCAGCATTTT
CSATGTAQPQHF
>NA|TRBV20-1|NA|TRBJ2-5
TGCAGTGCTAGTCGGACGAGCCAAGAGACCCAGTACTTC
CSASRTSQETQYF
>NA|TRBV2|NA|TRBJ1-2
TGTGCCAGCAGTGAGGAGGGGGTTGGCTATGGCTACACCTTC
CASSEEGVGYGYTF
>NA|TRBV6-6|NA|TRBJ2-7
TGTGCCAGCAGAAGGGACCGCTACGAGCAGTACTTC
CASRRDRYEQYF
>TRBD1|TRBV6-2/TRBV6-3|NA|TRBJ1-6
TGTGCCAGCACGTCCCCGGGACAGTGGGATTCACCCCTCCACTTT
CASTSPGQWDSPLHF
>NA|TRBV27|NA|TRBJ2-1
TGTGCCAGCAACATAATAGGGGTCAGAGGGAACAATGAGCAGTTCTTC
CASNIIGVRGNNEQFF
>NA|TRBV14|few|TRBJ2-3
TGTGCCAGCAGCCAAGATCCCGAGGGTACGCAGTATTTT
CASSQDPEGTQYF
>NA|TRBV7-2|NA|TRBJ1-1
TGTGCCAGCAGCTTACCTACAGGGAACACTGAAGCTTTCTTT
CASSLPTGNTEAFF
>NA|TRBV29-1|once|TRBJ1-2
TGCAGCGTTGAAGACCCTGCCTATGGCTACACCTTC
CSVEDPAYGYTF
>NA|TRBV4-3|NA|TRBJ2-7
TGCGCCAGCAGCCAAGATTCCGGGGAAGCCTACGAGCAGTACTTC
CASSQDSGEAYEQYF
>NA|TRBV6-1|once|TRBJ2-1
TGTGCCAGCAGTGACAGCTACAATGAGCAGTTCTTC
CASSDSYNEQFF
>NA|TRBV27|NA|TRBJ1-5
TGTGCCAGCAGTGACATTAGCAATCAGCCCCAGCATTTT
CASSDISNQPQHF
>NA|TRBV29-1|NA|TRBJ2-5
TGCAGCGTAGGACAGCTCCTCCAAGAGACCCAGTACTTC
CSVGQLLQETQYF
>NA|TRBV5-8|NA|TRBJ2-5
TGTGCCAGCAGCCCTGGACAGGGAGGGGGAGAGACCCAGTACTTC
CASSPGQGGGETQYF
>NA|TRBV30|NA|TRBJ1-3
TGTGCCTGGAGTCCTACAGGGTCTCGAAACACCATATATTTT
CAWSPTGSRNTIYF
>TRBD1|TRBV15|NA|TRBJ1-4
TGTGCCACCAGCAGAGCACCGACAGGGAGGGGTGAAAAACTGTTTTTT
CATSRAPTGRGEKLFF
>TRBD1|TRBV5-1|once|TRBJ1-2
TGCGCCAGCAGCTTGGCCGCTCGGGGACAGGGCTATGGCTACACCTTC
CASSLAARGQGYGYTF
>NA|TRBV5-1|few|TRBJ2-7
TGCGCCAGCAGCTCTGTGGGAAACGAGCAGTACTTC
CASSSVGNEQYF
>NA|TRBV27|NA|TRBJ1-5
TGTGCCAGCAGTTTAGCAGGCGTCAATCAGCCCCAGCATTTT
CASSLAGVNQPQHF
>TRBD1|TRBV12-3/TRBV12-4|NA|TRBJ2-7
TGTGCCAGCAGTTTTTCCGGGACAGGCACCTACGAGCAGTACTTC
CASSFSGTGTYEQYF
>TRBD1|TRBV11-3|NA|TRBJ2-3
TGTGCCAGCAGCGAGACAGGGGTCACAGATACGCAGTATTTT
CASSETGVTDTQYF
>TRBD1|TRBV20-1|NA|TRBJ2-3
TGCAGTGCTCTGGACAGGGGGCGCGGAGATACGCAGTATTTT
CSALDRGRGDTQYF
>TRBD1|TRBV6-5|NA|TRBJ2-5
TGTGCCAGCAGTTACTCAGGGGGACAGGGAGGTCCAGGGACCCAGTACTTC
CASSYSGGQGGPGTQYF
>NA|TRBV30|NA|TRBJ2-3
TGTGCCTGGGGGGACACCTACAGCACAGATACGCAGTATTTT
CAWGDTYSTDTQYF
>NA|TRBV4-1|NA|TRBJ2-3
TGCGCCAGCAGCCAAGATTGGGCTACAGATACGCAGTATTTT
CASSQDWATDTQYF
>TRBD1|TRBV6-5|NA|TRBJ1-2
TGTGCCAGCAGTTACGACCCGACAGGGTTCTATGGCTACACCTTC
CASSYDPTGFYGYTF
>TRBD1|TRBV5-1|NA|TRBJ1-2
TGCGCCAGCAGCTTGGGTACAGGGGTCGTCTATGGCTACACCTTC
CASSLGTGVVYGYTF
>NA|TRBV3-1|NA|TRBJ2-7
TGTGCCAGCAGGCTAGCGAGGTCGGGCGAGCAGTACTTC
CASRLARSGEQYF
>NA|TRBV7-9|NA|TRBJ2-3
TGTGCCAGCAGCCAGAAGGGCAGGGGTGACACAGATACGCAGTATTTT
CASSQKGRGDTDTQYF
>NA|TRBV15|NA|TRBJ1-5
TGTGCCACCAGCAGAGATTTGGGCCAAAGGCCCCAGCATTTT
CATSRDLGQRPQHF
>TRBD2|TRBV9|NA|TRBJ2-7
TGTGCCAGCAGCCCTTCGAGCGGGGGGTATACCTACGAGCAGTACTTC
CASSPSSGGYTYEQYF
>TRBD1|TRBV7-3|NA|TRBJ1-1
TGTGCCAGCAGCTTATTAGGGACAGGTGAAGCTTTCTTT
CASSLLGTGEAFF
>NA|TRBV7-2|NA|TRBJ2-7
TGTGCCAGCAGCTTTCGGGAGAACTACGAGCAGTACTTC
CASSFRENYEQYF
>NA|TRBV6-2/TRBV6-3|NA|TRBJ1-5
TGTGCCAGCAGTTCGGCAGGGGGCAATCAGCCCCAGCATTTT
CASSSAGGNQPQHF
>NA|TRBV12-3/TRBV12-4|NA|TRBJ1-1
TGTGCCAGCAGTTTCGGTCTCACACCAGGGGCTTTCTTT
CASSFGLTPGAFF
>TRBD1|TRBV12-3/TRBV12-4|NA|TRBJ1-2
TGTGCCAGCAGTCGAGACAGGGGACGTGGCTACACCTTC
CASSRDRGRGYTF
>TRBD2|TRBV9|NA|TRBJ2-1
TGTGCCAGCAGCGCTGGTCTAGCGGGGCAGGATGAGCAGTTCTTC
CASSAGLAGQDEQFF
>TRBD2|TRBV5-4|NA|TRBJ2-1
TGTGCCAGCAGCGCGCTAGCGGGGGGGCGAAATGAGCAGTTCTTC
CASSALAGGRNEQFF
>NA|TRBV20-1|NA|TRBJ1-5
TGCAGTGCTAGAGTAGACAAAGGCAATCAGCCCCAGCATTTT
CSARVDKGNQPQHF
>NA|TRBV5-1|NA|TRBJ1-6
TGCGCCAGCAGCTTGGAGGGGAATAATTCACCCCTCCACTTT
CASSLEGNNSPLHF
>TRBD1|TRBV29-1|NA|TRBJ2-5
TGCAGCACAACCGACAGGGGCGGAGGAGAGACCCAGTACTTC
CSTTDRGGGETQYF
>NA|TRBV30|NA|TRBJ1-2
TGTGCCTGGAGTGTACGGCACTATGGCTACACCTTC
CAWSVRHYGYTF
>TRBD1|TRBV20-1|NA|TRBJ1-1
TGCAGTGCTGGAAATCCCGGGACAGGAGCTTTCTTT
CSAGNPGTGAFF
>NA|TRBV20-1|once|TRBJ2-7
TGCAGTGCTAGAAGACAGCTTAGCTCCTACGAGCAGTACTTC
CSARRQLSSYEQYF
>NA|TRBV15|NA|TRBJ1-4
TGTGCCACCGGGCTCCGGGATACAGAAAAACTGTTTTTT
CATGLRDTEKLFF
>NA|TRBV10-3|NA|TRBJ1-1
TGTGCCATCAGTGATAAGGGGGGGACTGAAGCTTTCTTT
CAISDKGGTEAFF
>TRBD1|TRBV5-6|once|TRBJ2-1
TGTGCCAGCAGGGGTGGGACAGGGTATCACAATGAGCAGTTCTTC
CASRGGTGYHNEQFF
>NA|TRBV7-2|NA|TRBJ2-7
TGTGCCAGCAGCTTATCACTCAACTACGAGCAGTACTTC
CASSLSLNYEQYF
>TRBD1|TRBV4-2|NA|TRBJ2-7
TGTGCCAGCAGCCAAGCGCCGGGACAGGAGGACGAGCAGTACTTC
CASSQAPGQEDEQYF
>NA|TRBV14|NA|TRBJ1-1
TGTGCCAGCAGTAGCACGCGGGGCACTGAAGCTTTCTTT
CASSSTRGTEAFF
>TRBD2|TRBV10-3|NA|TRBJ2-5
TGTGCCATCAGCTCTGGGAGGGCTGGAGGCGAGACCCAGTACTTC
CAISSGRAGGETQYF
>NA|TRBV29-1|NA|TRBJ2-5
TGCAGCGTTGAACGGGGTTCAGAGACCCAGTACTTC
CSVERGSETQYF
>NA|TRBV30|NA|TRBJ1-4
TGTGCCTCGGGGTACGGTGGTGAAAAACTGTTTTTT
CASGYGGEKLFF
>NA|TRBV14|NA|TRBJ2-1
TGTGCCAGCAGCCAAGCTAGATACAATGAGCAGTTCTTC
CASSQARYNEQFF